Presented here are 12 T cell receptor beta chains from one specimen sequenced in a study of T cell responses to AZD1222 COVID-19 vaccine. TCRdb's table, derived via immunoSEQ multiplex PCR, lists solely in-frame clones and lacks some. The sample includes about 190,000 clones, about 92% seen only once; the top ten take 1% to 1.5%. Specimen: peripheral blood, collected on day 0 of AZD1222 vaccination. Source of these receptors: an adult in good health.

The J gene is TRBJ2-2, the V gene TRBV3-1 (or the pseudogene TRBV3-2); 9 bases fit TRBD2. The CDR3 length is 17 residues. Germline assignment: CDR1 LGHDT and CDR2 YNNKEL (reference sequence). V was pared by 4 bases and J by 1 base, with 7 bases of the junction left unmatched. CDR3 amino acids: CASSPRGGGVNTGELFF. CDR3 DNA: TGTGCCAGCAGCCCACGGGGCGGGGGGGTGAACACCGGGGAGCTGTTTTTT.

This rearrangement joins TRBV18 to TRBJ1-2; D gene unclear. Germline lookup yields CDR1 KGHSH and CDR2 LQKENI. The V and J ends lost 1 base and 2 bases respectively, with 8 bases between them. This CDR3 has 14 amino acids. The DNA for the CDR3 is TGTGCCAGCTCACCACTGGGCACAAACTATGGCTACACCTTC. Protein: CASSPLGTNYGYTF.

This clone has just a few counts. The V and J genes are TRBV19 and TRBJ1-2; no clear D. The CDR3 is made up of 15 amino acids. Between the trimmed V and J ends, which lost 3 bases and 0 bases, there was a span of 11 bases. Germline V gene data show CDR1 as LNHDA and CDR2 as SQIVND (reference sequence). CDR3 sequence reads: CASSISVGSNYGYTF. CDR3 nucleotide sequence: TGTGCCAGTAGTATTTCGGTGGGGTCTAACTATGGCTACACCTTC.

In the case of this clone: A read error may produce the germline difference seen at one junction end. The V and J genes are TRBV12-3 or TRBV12-4 and TRBJ1-4; unclear D gene. The CDR3 is 13 amino acids. CDR3 sequence: CASSLGLETPVGF. In DNA form, the CDR3 reads TGTGCCAGCAGTTTAGGCCTCGAGACTCCGGTCGGATTT.

The gene calls are TRBV28 and TRBJ1-4; D remains ambiguous. Trimming cost V 3 bases and J 2 bases, with 7 bases left between them. Germline values: CDR1 MDHEN, CDR2 SYDVKM. This CDR3 spans 14 amino acids. The DNA of the CDR3 is TGTGCCAGCAGTTTTGCCGGGACTAATGAAAAACTGTTTTTT. This encodes CASSFAGTNEKLFF.

V gene TRBV3-1 (or the pseudogene TRBV3-2) combines with J gene TRBJ1-5; D gene unclear. Per the germline V gene, CDR1 is LGHDT and CDR2 is YNNKEL (reference sequence). This CDR3 comprises 16 residues. V was pared by 0 bases and J by 2 bases, with 11 bases between. The CDR3 region is CASSQETGEGNQPQHF. As DNA, the CDR3 is TGTGCCAGCAGCCAAGAGACGGGTGAAGGCAATCAGCCCCAGCATTTT.

The sample holds one count of this clone. The chain recombines TRBV5-6 with TRBJ1-2; D is ambiguous. Germline V gene data show CDR1 as SGHDT and CDR2 as YYEEEE. Trimming took off 1 base at V and 3 bases at J, with 4 bases between the two ends. CDR3 length: 12 amino acids. The CDR3 is CASSLSYYGYTF. In nucleotides, the CDR3 is TGTGCCAGCAGCTTGTCTTACTATGGCTACACCTTC.

This chain connects TRBV5-6 to TRBJ1-6; D might be TRBD1 (6 bases). The V gene lost 6 bases and the J gene lost 5 bases, with 12 bases spanning the gap. Germline assignment: CDR1 SGHDT and CDR2 YYEEEE. This CDR3 region has 14 residues. The CDR3 DNA reads as TGTGCCAGCAACCAACAGGGCAATAATTCACCCCTCCACTTT. Residues: CASNQQGNNSPLHF.

The genes are TRBV12-5 and TRBJ2-2; D is perhaps TRBD2 (6 bases). CDR1 and CDR2 from the germline V gene are LGHNT and FRNRAP. The V end lost 4 bases, the J end lost 6 bases, and 15 bases lay between the germline ends. CDR3 length: 15 residues. The CDR3 DNA sequence: TGTGCTAGTGGTTCCGGGACTTCCCCCGCCGGGGAGCTGTTTTTT. Residues: CASGSGTSPAGELFF.

This chain links TRBV19 with TRBJ2-5, with no clear D. This CDR3 is built from 13 residues. V lost 4 bases and J lost 0, with 6 bases in between. Germline CDR1 is LNHDA and CDR2 is SQIVND (reference sequence). The CDR3 loop is CASSTAYQETQYF. The CDR3 DNA follows: TGTGCCAGTAGTACCGCTTACCAAGAGACCCAGTACTTC.

The rearrangement joins TRBV3-1 (or the pseudogene TRBV3-2) to TRBJ1-6; TRBD1 is a possible D gene (5 bases). Trimming removed 7 bases at V and 9 bases at J, with 19 bases between. The CDR3 is 15 residues long. Germline V gene sequence: CDR1 LGHDT, CDR2 YNNKEL (reference sequence). CDR3 DNA: TGTGCCAGCACGGGAGGGGCCCGCGGTAGTTCACCCCTCCACTTT. This translates into CASTGGARGSSPLHF.

This chain joins TRBV28 and TRBJ2-2; 15 positions agree with TRBD2. The germline V gene encodes CDR1 MDHEN and CDR2 SYDVKM. V lost 2 bases and J lost 0; bases outside the gene matches: 7. This CDR3 has 20 amino acids. The CDR3 loop is CASSLAGLAGGESNTGELFF. CDR3 bases: TGTGCCAGCAGTTTAGCGGGACTAGCGGGGGGCGAGTCGAACACCGGGGAGCTGTTTTTT.